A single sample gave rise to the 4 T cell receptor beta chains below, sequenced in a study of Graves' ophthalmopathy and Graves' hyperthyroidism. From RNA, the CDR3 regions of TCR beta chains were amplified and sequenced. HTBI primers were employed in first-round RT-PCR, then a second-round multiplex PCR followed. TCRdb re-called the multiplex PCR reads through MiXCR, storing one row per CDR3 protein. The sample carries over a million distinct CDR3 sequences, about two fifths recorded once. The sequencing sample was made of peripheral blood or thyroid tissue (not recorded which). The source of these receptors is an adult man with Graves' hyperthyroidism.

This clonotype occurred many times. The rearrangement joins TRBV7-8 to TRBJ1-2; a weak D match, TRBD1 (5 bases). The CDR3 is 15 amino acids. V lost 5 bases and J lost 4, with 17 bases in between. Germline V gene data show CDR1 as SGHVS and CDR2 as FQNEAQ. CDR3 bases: TGTGCCAGCAGCGTAAAACCTGGGACGAGCTATGGCTACACCTTC. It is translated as CASSVKPGTSYGYTF. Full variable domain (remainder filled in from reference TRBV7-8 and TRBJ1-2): GAGVSQSPRYKVAKRGQDVALRCDPISGHVSLFWYQQALGQGPEFLTYFQNEAQLDKSGLPSDRFFAERPEGSVSTLKIQRTQQEDSAVYLCASSVKPGTSYGYTFGSGTRLTVV.

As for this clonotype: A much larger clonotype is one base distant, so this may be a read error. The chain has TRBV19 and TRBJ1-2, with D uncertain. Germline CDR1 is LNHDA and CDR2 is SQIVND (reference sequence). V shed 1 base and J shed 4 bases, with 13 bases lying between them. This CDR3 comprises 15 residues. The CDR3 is CASSIVSRESYGYTF. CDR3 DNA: TGTGCCAGTAGTATAGTTTCCAGAGAAAGCTATGGCTACACCTTC.

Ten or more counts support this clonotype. CDR3 DNA sequence: TGCGCCAGCGGGCAGTCCTTGGGAAACACCATATATTTT. It is translated as CASGQSLGNTIYF. This chain connects TRBV10-2 to TRBJ1-3; D not certain. This CDR3 is built from 13 residues. The ends were cut back, 8 bases at V and 4 bases at J, with 12 bases in the middle. The germline V gene has CDR1 WSHSY and CDR2 SAAADI.

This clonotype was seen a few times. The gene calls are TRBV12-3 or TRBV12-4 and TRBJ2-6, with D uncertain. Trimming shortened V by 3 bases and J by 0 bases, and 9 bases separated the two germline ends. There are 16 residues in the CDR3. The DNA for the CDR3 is TGTGCCAGCAGTTTTCGGGTTAGCTCTGGGGCCAACGTCCTGACTTTC. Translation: CASSFRVSSGANVLTF.